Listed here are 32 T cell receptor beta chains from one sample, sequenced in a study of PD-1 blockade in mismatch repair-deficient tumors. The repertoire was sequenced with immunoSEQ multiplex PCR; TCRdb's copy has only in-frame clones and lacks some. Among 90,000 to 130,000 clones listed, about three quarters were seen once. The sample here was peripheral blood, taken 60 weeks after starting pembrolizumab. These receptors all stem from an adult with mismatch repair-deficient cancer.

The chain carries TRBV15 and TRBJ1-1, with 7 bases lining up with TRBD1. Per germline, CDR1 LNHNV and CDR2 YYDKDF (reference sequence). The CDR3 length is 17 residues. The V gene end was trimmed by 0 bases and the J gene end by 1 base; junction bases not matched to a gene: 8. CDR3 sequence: CATSRDRAGGANTEAFF. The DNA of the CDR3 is TGTGCCACCAGCAGAGATCGGGCAGGGGGTGCGAACACTGAAGCTTTCTTT.

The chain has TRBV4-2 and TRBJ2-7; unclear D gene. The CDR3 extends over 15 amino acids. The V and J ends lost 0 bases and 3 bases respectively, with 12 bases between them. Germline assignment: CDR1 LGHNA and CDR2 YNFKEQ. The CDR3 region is CASSQDRRARYEQYF. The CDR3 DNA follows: TGTGCCAGCAGCCAAGATCGAAGGGCCCGCTACGAGCAGTACTTC.

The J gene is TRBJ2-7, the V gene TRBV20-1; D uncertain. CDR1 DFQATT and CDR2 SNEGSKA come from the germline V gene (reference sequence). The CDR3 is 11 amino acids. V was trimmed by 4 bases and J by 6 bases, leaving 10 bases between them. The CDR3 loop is CSATVGVEQYF. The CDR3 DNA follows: TGCAGTGCTACTGTTGGGGTCGAGCAGTACTTC.

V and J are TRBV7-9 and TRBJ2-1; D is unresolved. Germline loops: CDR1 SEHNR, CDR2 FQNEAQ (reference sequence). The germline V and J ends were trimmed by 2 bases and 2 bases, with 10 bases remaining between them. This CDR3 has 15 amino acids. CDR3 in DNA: TGTGCCAGCAGCTTATTTAGTATCGCCTACAATGAGCAGTTCTTC. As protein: CASSLFSIAYNEQFF.

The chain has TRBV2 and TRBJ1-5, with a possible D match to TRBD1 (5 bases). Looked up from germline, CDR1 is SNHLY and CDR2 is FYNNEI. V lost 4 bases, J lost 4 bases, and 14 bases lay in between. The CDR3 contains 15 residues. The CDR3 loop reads CASSVGQGGNQPQHF. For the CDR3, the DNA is TGTGCCAGCAGTGTTGGTCAGGGAGGGAATCAGCCCCAGCATTTT.

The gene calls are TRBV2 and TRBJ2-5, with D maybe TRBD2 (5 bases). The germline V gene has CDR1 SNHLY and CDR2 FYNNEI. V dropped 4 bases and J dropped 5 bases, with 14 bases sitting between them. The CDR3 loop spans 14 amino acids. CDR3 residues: CASSARGTRETQYF. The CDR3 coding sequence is TGTGCCAGCAGTGCACGGGGAACTCGGGAGACCCAGTACTTC. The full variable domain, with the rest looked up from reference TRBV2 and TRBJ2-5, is EPEVTQTPSHQVTQMGQEVILRCVPISNHLYFYWYRQILGQKVEFLVSFYNNEISEKSEIFDDQFSVERPDGSNFTLKIRSTKLEDSAMYFCASSARGTRETQYFGPGTRLLVL.

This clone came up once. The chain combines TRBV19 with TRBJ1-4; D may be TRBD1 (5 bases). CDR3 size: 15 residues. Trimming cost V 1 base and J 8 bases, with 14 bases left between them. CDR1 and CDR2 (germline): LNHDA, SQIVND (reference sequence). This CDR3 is CASSIAGNGKEKLFF. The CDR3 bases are TGTGCCAGTAGTATAGCAGGGAACGGAAAGGAAAAACTGTTTTTT. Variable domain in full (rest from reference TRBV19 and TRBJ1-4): DGGITQSPKYLFRKEGQNVTLSCEQNLNHDAMYWYRQDPGQGLRLIYYSQIVNDFQKGDIAEGYSVSREKKESFPLTVTSAQKNPTAFYLCASSIAGNGKEKLFFGSGTQLSVL.

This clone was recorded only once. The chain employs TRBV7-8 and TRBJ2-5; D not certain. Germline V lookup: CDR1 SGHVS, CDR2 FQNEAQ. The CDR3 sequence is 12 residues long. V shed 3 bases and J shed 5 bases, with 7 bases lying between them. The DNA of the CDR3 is TGTGCCAGCAGCTTGGGGTTGGAGACCCAGTACTTC. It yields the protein CASSLGLETQYF.

The CDR3 loop reads CASTPVPLGSTDTQYF. CDR3 nucleotide sequence: TGTGCCAGCACCCCAGTACCCCTCGGGAGCACAGATACGCAGTATTTT. The J gene is TRBJ2-3, the V gene TRBV7-9; D uncertain. Deletions cut 7 bases from V and 0 bases from J, with 17 bases between. This CDR3 region has 16 residues. Germline CDR1 and CDR2: SEHNR and FQNEAQ (reference sequence).

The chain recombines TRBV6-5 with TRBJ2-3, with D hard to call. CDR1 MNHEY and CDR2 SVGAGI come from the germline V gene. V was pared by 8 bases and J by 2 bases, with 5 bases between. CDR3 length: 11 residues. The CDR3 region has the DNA TGTGCCAGCGGATACACAGATACGCAGTATTTT. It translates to CASGYTDTQYF.

The CDR3 protein is CASTLGQTPVQYF. The CDR3 DNA is TGTGCCAGCACCCTCGGGCAGACCCCAGTGCAGTACTTC. The rearrangement links TRBV6-1 to TRBJ2-7, with D unresolved. The length of the CDR3 is 13 residues. Trimming pared 7 bases from V and 9 bases from J, leaving 19 bases between. From germline, CDR1 is MNHNS and CDR2 SASEGT.

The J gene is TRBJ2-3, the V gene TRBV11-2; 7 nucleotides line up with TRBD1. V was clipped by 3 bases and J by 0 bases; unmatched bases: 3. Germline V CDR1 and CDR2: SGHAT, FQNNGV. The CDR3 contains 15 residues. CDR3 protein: CASSFSGQSTDTQYF. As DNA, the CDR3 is TGTGCCAGCAGCTTTTCGGGACAGAGCACAGATACGCAGTATTTT.

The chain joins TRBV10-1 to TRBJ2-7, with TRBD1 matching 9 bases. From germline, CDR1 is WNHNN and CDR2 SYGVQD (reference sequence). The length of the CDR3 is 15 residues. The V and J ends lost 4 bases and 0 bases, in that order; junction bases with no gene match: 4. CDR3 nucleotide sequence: TGCGCCAGCAGTGTCGGGACAGGGAGCTCCTACGAGCAGTACTTC. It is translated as CASSVGTGSSYEQYF.

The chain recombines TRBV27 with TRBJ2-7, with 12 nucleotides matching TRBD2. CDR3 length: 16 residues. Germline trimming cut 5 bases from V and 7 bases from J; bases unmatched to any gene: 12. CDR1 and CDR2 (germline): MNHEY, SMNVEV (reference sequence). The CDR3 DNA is TGTGCCAGCAGTGTCCTAGGGGCTAGCGGGAGGGGAGAGCAGTACTTC. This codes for CASSVLGASGRGEQYF.

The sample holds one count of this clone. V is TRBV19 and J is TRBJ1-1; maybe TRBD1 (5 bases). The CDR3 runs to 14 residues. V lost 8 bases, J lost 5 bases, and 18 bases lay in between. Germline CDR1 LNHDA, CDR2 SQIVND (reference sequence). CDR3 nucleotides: TGTGCCAGTCAAAGGGCGGGGACCAAGACTGAAGCTTTCTTT. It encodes CASQRAGTKTEAFF.

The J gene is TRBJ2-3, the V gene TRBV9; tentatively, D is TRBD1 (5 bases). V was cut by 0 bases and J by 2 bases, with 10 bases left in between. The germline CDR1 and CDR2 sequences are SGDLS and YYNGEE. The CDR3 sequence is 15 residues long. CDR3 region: CASSVEDRYTDTQYF. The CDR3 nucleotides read TGTGCCAGCAGCGTAGAAGACAGATACACAGATACGCAGTATTTT.

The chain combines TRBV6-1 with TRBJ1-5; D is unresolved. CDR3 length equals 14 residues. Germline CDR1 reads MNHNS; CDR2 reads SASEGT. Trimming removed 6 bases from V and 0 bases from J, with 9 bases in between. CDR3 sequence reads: CASRSRLSNQPQHF. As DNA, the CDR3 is TGTGCCAGCAGGAGCAGACTTAGCAATCAGCCCCAGCATTTT.

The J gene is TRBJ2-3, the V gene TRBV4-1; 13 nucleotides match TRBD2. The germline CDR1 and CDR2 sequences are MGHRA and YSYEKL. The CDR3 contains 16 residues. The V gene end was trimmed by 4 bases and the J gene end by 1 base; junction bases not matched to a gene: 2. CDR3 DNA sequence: TGCGCCAGCAGCCCCGGACTAGCGGGAGGCACAGATACGCAGTATTTT. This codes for CASSPGLAGGTDTQYF.

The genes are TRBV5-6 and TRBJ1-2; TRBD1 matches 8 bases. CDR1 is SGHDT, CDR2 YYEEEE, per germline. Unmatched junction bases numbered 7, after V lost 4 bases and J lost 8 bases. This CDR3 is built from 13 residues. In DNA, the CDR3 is TGTGCCAGCAGCAGCGACAGGGGTGGCGGCTACACCTTC. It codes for CASSSDRGGGYTF.

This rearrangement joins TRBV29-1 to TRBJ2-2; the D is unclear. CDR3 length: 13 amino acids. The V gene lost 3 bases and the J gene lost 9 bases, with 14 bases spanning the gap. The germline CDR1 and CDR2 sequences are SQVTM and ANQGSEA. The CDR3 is CSVDYGVPRELFF. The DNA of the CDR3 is TGCAGCGTTGACTATGGGGTGCCCAGGGAGCTGTTTTTT.

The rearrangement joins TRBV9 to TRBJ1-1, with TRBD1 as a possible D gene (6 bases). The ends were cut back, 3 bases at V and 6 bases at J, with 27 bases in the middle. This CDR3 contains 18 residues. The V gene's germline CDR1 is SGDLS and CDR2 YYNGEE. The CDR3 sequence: CASSAGLRTAGEGAEAFF. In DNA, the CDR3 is TGTGCCAGCAGCGCAGGACTTCGGACGGCCGGTGAGGGGGCTGAAGCTTTCTTT.

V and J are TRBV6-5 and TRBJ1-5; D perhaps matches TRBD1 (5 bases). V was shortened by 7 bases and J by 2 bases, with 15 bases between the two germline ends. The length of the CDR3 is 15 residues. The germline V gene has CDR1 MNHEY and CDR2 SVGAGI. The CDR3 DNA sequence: TGTGCCAGCAAAAAGGGGTCAGTTGGCAATCAGCCCCAGCATTTT. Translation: CASKKGSVGNQPQHF.

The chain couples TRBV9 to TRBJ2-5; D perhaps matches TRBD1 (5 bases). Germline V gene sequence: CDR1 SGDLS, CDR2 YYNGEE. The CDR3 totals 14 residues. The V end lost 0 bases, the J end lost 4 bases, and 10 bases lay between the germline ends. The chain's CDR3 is CASSVVSTGETQYF. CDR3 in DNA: TGTGCCAGCAGCGTAGTTAGTACAGGAGAGACCCAGTACTTC.

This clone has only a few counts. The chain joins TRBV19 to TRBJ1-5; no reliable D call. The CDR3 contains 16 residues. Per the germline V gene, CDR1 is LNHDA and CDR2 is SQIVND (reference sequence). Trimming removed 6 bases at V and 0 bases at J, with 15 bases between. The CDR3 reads CASRALTLDSNQPQHF. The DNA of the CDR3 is TGTGCCAGTAGAGCGTTGACGTTGGATAGCAATCAGCCCCAGCATTTT. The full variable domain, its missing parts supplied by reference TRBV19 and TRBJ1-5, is DGGITQSPKYLFRKEGQNVTLSCEQNLNHDAMYWYRQDPGQGLRLIYYSQIVNDFQKGDIAEGYSVSREKKESFPLTVTSAQKNPTAFYLCASRALTLDSNQPQHFGDGTRLSIL.

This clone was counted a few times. The CDR3 protein is CASSREGGELWVGYTF. The CDR3, as DNA: TGTGCCAGCAGCAGAGAGGGAGGGGAACTATGGGTCGGCTACACCTTC. The chain is built from TRBV7-8 and TRBJ1-2; D may be TRBD1 (5 bases). V lost 5 bases to trimming and J lost 8 bases, with 24 bases between them. CDR1 is SGHVS, CDR2 FQNEAQ, per germline. The CDR3 extends over 16 amino acids.

CDR3: CASTTPGLNTEAFF. The CDR3 DNA reads TGTGCCAGTACCACCCCCGGGTTGAACACTGAAGCTTTCTTT. V usage is TRBV19 and J usage is TRBJ1-1; unclear D gene. Germline V gene sequence: CDR1 LNHDA, CDR2 SQIVND (reference sequence). Trimming shortened V by 7 bases and J by 0 bases, and 12 bases separated the two germline ends. The CDR3 totals 14 residues.

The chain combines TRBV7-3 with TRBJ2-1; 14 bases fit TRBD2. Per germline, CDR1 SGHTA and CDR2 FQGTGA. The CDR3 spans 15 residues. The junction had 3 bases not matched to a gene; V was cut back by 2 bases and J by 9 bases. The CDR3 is CASSLPTSGRGEQFF. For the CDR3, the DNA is TGTGCCAGCAGCTTACCGACTAGCGGGAGGGGTGAGCAGTTCTTC.

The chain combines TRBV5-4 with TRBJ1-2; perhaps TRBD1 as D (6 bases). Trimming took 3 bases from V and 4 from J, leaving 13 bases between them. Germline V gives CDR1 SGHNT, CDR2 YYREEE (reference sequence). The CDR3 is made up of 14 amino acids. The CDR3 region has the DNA TGTGCCAGCAGCTCCACAGGGCCCCTCTATGGCTACACCTTC. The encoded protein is CASSSTGPLYGYTF.

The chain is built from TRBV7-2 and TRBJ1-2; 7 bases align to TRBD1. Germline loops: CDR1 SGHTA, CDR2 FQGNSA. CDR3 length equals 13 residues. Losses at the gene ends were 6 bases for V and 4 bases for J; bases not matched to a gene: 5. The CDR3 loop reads CASRSTGAYGYTF. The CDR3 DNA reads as TGTGCCAGCAGATCAACAGGGGCCTATGGCTACACCTTC.

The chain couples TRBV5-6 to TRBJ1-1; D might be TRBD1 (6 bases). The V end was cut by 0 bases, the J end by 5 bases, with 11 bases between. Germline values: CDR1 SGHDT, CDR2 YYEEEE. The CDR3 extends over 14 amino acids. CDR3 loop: CASSLEGEWTEAFF. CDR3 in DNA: TGTGCCAGCAGCTTGGAGGGGGAGTGGACTGAAGCTTTCTTT.

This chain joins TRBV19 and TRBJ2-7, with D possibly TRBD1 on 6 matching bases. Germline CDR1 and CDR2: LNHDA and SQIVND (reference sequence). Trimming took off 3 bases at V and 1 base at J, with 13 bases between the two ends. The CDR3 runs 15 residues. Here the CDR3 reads CASSIQAGASYEQYF. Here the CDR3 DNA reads TGTGCCAGTAGTATTCAGGCAGGGGCATCCTACGAGCAGTACTTC.

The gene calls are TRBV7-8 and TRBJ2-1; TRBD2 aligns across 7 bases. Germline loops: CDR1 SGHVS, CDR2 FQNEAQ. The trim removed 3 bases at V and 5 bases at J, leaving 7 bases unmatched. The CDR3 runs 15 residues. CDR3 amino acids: CASSLGGRRDNEQFF. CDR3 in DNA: TGTGCCAGCAGCTTGGGGGGGAGGAGGGACAATGAGCAGTTCTTC.